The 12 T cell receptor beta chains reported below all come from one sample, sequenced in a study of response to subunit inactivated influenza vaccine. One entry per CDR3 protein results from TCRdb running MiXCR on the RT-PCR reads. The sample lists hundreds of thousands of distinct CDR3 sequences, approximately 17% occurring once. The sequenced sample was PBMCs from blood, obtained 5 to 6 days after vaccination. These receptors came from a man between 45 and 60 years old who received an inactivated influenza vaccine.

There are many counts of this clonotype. CDR3 sequence: CSASGRHNEQFF. The CDR3 nucleotides read TGCAGTGCTAGCGGGAGGCACAATGAGCAGTTCTTC. J is TRBJ2-1 and V is TRBV20-1, with TRBD2 matching over 7 bases. The trim removed 3 bases at V and 5 bases at J, leaving 1 base unmatched. Germline lookup yields CDR1 DFQATT and CDR2 SNEGSKA (reference sequence). This CDR3 has 12 residues.

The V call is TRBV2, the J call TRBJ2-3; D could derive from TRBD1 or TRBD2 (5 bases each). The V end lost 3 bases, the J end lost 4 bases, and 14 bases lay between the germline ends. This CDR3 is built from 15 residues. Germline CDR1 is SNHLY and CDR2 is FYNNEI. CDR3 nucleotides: TGTGCCAGCAGTGAGTTAGGGACCGGGGCAGATACGCAGTATTTT. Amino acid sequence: CASSELGTGADTQYF.

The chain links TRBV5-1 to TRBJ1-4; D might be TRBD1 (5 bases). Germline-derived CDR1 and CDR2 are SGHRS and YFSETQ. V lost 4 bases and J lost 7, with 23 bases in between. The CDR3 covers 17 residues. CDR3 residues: CASSKDSPGRESEKLFF. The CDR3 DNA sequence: TGCGCCAGCAGCAAAGATTCACCGGGACGGGAGAGTGAAAAACTGTTTTTT.

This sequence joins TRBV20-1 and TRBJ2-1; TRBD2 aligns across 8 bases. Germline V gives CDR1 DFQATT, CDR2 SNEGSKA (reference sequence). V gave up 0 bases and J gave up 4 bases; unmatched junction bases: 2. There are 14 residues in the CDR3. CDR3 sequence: CSARDGTSYNEQFF. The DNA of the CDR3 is TGCAGTGCTAGAGATGGGACTAGTTACAATGAGCAGTTCTTC.

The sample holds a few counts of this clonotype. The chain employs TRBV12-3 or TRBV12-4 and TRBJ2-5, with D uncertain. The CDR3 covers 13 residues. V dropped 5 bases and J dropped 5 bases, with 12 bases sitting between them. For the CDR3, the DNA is TGTGCCAGCAGTGGCGCAGCCTTGGAGACCCAGTACTTC. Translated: CASSGAALETQYF.

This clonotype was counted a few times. CDR3 loop: CASSQAWQAYNEQFF. CDR3 in DNA: TGTGCCAGCAGCCAAGCATGGCAGGCCTACAATGAGCAGTTCTTC. The chain carries TRBV6-1 and TRBJ2-1, with D unresolved. V lost 6 bases and J 2 bases, leaving 14 bases between the germline ends. The CDR3 is 15 amino acids. CDR1 and CDR2 (germline): MNHNS, SASEGT.

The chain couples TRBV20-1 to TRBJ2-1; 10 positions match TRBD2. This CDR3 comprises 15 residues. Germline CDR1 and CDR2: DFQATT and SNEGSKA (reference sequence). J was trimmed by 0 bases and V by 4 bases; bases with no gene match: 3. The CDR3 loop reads CSATGLASSYNEQFF. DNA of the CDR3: TGCAGTGCTACGGGACTAGCGAGCTCCTACAATGAGCAGTTCTTC.

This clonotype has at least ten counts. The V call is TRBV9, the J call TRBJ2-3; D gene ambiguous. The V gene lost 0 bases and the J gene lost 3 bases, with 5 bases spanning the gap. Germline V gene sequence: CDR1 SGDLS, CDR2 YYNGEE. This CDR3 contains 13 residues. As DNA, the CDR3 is TGTGCCAGCAGCGTAGTAGGGACAGATACGCAGTATTTT. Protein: CASSVVGTDTQYF.

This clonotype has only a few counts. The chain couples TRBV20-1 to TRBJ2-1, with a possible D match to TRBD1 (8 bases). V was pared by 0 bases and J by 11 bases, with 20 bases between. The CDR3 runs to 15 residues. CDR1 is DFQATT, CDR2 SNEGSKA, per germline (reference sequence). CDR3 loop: CSARETGGPSGKQFF. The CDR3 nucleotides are TGCAGTGCTAGAGAAACAGGGGGTCCCAGCGGGAAGCAGTTCTTC.

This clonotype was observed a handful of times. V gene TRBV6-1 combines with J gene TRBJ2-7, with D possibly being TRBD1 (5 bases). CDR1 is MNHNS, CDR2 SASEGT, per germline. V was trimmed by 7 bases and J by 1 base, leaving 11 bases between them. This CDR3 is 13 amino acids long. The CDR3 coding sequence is TGTGCCAGCACCAAAGGGGCTTCCTACGAGCAGTACTTC. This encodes CASTKGASYEQYF.

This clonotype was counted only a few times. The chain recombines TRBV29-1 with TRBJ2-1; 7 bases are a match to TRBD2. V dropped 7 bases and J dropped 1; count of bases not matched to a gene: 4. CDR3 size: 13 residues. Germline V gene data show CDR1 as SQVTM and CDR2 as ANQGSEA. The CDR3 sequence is CSGAGRSYNEQFF. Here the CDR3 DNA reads TGCAGCGGAGCGGGAAGGTCCTACAATGAGCAGTTCTTC.

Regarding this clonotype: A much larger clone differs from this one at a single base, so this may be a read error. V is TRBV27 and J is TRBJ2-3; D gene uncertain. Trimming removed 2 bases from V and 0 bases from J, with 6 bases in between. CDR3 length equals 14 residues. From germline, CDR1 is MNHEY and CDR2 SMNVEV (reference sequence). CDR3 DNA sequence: TGTGCCAGCAGTTTAAAAGTTAGCACAGATACGCAGTATTTT. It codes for CASSLKVSTDTQYF.